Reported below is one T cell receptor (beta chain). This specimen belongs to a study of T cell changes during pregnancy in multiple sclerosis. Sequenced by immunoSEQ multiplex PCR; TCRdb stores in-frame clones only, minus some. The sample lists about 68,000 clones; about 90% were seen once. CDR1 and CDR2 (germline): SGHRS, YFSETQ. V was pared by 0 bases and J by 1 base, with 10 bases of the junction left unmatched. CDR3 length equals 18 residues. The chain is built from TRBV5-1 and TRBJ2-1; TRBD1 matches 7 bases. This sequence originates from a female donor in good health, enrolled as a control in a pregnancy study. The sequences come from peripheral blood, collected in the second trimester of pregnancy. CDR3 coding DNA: TGCGCCAGCAGCTTGGTTCTGTCAGGGGGTAGTTCCTACAATGAGCAGTTCTTC. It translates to CASSLVLSGGSSYNEQFF.